This TCR beta chain appears in the sequencing data of a study of shared clonotypes between healthy human individuals (dated by TCRdb to 2018 to 2020). Turning to the overall study: The cohort comprised a couple of women and a few men aged 18 to 49 years. For each donor, CD4 naive and CD4 memory were each given three plates, CD8 naive was given two plates, and CD8 memory was given one plate. To estimate repertoire size and how much clonotype sharing occurs between individuals, the study deeply sequenced the blood TCR repertoires of five healthy adults. Libraries were prepared and TCR repertoires were sequenced by different laboratories using diverse techniques, in order to increase sequencing depth and limit assay-specific biases. Per donor, leukapheresis produced somewhere between about 0.94 and 9.5 billion PBMCs.

The study at large found these results: Pairwise subsampling led to the expectation that sequencing depth would affect the degree of clonotype sharing among donors. Higher generation probabilities were observed for clonotypes shared by all four sorted-subset donors than for non-shared clonotypes. Sampling was limited to blood, and TCR repertoires in tissue likely differ from TCR repertoires in blood. Sharing across a few donors was observed for 5% to 6.5% of naive CD4, 3% to 3.5% of naive CD8, over 2% of memory CD4, and around 0.4% of memory CD8 clonotypes. The small number of donors limited the genetic and exposure-history diversity represented. Naive subsets generally had larger estimated clonotype richness than memory subsets did. Incomplete sequencing was indicated by rarefaction of sorted-subset datasets, despite the large sequencing depth.

Using the deep immunoSEQ assay, multiplex PCR amplified TCR CDR3 regions from genomic DNA. For each cell subset, the extracted genomic DNA was distributed evenly across all wells of several immunoSEQ 96-well plates, and each plate served as one replicate. For sorted subsets, about 200 ng genomic DNA, equal to 30,000 to 35,000 T cell genomes, was loaded into each replicate PCR. Purified libraries were quantified with a Qubit 3.0 fluorometer, sized on a Bioanalyzer 2100, and re-quantified with the KAPA Library Quantification kit. Every immunoSEQ 96-well plate was sequenced on a dedicated single-read 150-cycle Illumina NextSeq 550 flow cell. The source study handled its data this way. Because the immunoSEQ output held only junctional sequences and lacked quality scores, the filtering could not match the filtering applied to full-length reads. Sequences were annotated with PyIR, a Python wrapper for IgBLAST v1.9, using IMGT germline references to assign V/J genes and CDR3. Reads were filtered out if the reads had weak V/J assignments (E-value above 1e-6), no CDR3, stop codons, out-of-frame junctions, or ambiguous translated residues. V3J clonotypes were defined as sequences sharing the same inferred V gene, J gene, and CDR3 amino acid sequence. Percentage overlap between repertoires was calculated by dividing the number of shared unique clonotypes by the size of the smaller repertoire. Richness of each repertoire was evaluated using RTK rarefaction, the Chao1 estimator, and Recon v2.1 estimates of unobserved clonotypes. Generation probabilities were computed with OLGA for all TCRbeta clonotypes obtained by the gDNA method from a handful of donors. In TCRdb, the immuneACCESS table is reduced to in-frame sequences with V and J assigned. These tables do not hold every clone; where another copy was compared, an unresolved V gene accounts for under half, and the others remain unexplained. V, J and clone size reflect that table, while D and trimming were determined from the DNA. The sample table shows about 2.1 million clones, and just over 90% are seen once. The top ten hold about 1.5% of the sample.

A word on this clone: The antigen this receptor binds is unknown. Base quality data are lacking; no much larger clone is found one base away.

CD8 naive samples were obtained by positive selection for CCR7 among CD45RO-negative cells, yielding a CD45RA+CCR7+ population from which TemRA cells were excluded. Donors were healthy HIV-negative adults with no recently reported acute infections or vaccinations. All donors were Caucasian adults living in Nashville, Tennessee, USA. Blood was collected by leukapheresis, and PBMCs were isolated by Ficoll-Histopaque density gradient centrifugation and then cryopreserved in liquid nitrogen vapor phase. Analytical flow cytometry was used to check the purity and quantity of every magnetically sorted T cell population. From each sorted fraction, genomic DNA was isolated and quantified by UV absorbance on a Nanodrop 2000c. Reading from cysteine to phenylalanine, the CDR3 counts 13 amino acids. The CDR3 DNA has 39 bases and is translated from base 1. The germline V gene encodes CDR1 SQVTM and CDR2 ANQGSEA. Germline trimming amounts to 8 bases on V and 8 bases on J, with 13 as the count of junction bases outside the gene matches.

Sequenced: naive CD8+ T cells from PBMCs. The intended sense of this specimen's cell subset or site label: CD45RA+CCR7+. The sequence came from a man younger than 30 in good health. Some clones in this sample may be carry-over from other donors' samples. The sequence is built from TRBV29-1 and TRBJ1-2; 8 nucleotides in the junction match TRBD1. The CDR3 reads as follows: CSTSDRDGGGYTF. Read as DNA, the sequence is TGCAGCACCTCGGACAGGGACGGAGGCGGCTACACCTTC. With the rest looked up from the reference TRBV29-1 and TRBJ1-2 genes rather than sequenced, the full variable domain is SAVISQKPSRDICQRGTSLTIQCQVDSQVTMMFWYRQQPGQSLTLIATANQGSEATYESGFVIDKFPISRPNLTFSTLTVSNMSPEDSSIYLCSTSDRDGGGYTFGSGTRLTVV.